Shown below are 9 T cell receptor beta chains from a single sample sequenced in a study of T cells in localized non-small cell lung cancer. Assay: immunoSEQ multiplex PCR; the TCRdb copy retains only in-frame clones and omits some. Of about 2,500 clones detected, more than 30% appear once; the ten largest clones hold around 11%. Sequencing used lung tumor tissue, obtained before any cancer treatment. Receptors originate from a male donor at least 60 years old with stage I squamous cell lung carcinoma.

The chain joins TRBV18 to TRBJ2-1, with 8 nucleotides matching TRBD2. This CDR3 contains 15 residues. V dropped 3 bases and J dropped 8; count of bases not matched to a gene: 9. In germline, CDR1 is KGHSH, CDR2 LQKENI. CDR3 loop: CASSPVGLGRDEQFF. CDR3 nucleotides: TGTGCCAGCTCACCCGTGGGACTAGGTCGCGATGAGCAGTTCTTC.

There are a few counts of this clone. The rearrangement joins TRBV9 to TRBJ1-2, with no clear D. The germline V and J ends were trimmed by 5 bases and 4 bases, with 9 bases remaining between them. CDR1 is SGDLS and CDR2 is YYNGEE in the germline V gene. The CDR3 covers 12 residues. CDR3 protein: CASSAAFYGYTF. DNA of the CDR3: TGTGCCAGCAGTGCAGCGTTCTATGGCTACACCTTC.

This chain connects TRBV19 to TRBJ1-2; 7 nucleotides line up with TRBD1. J gave up 3 bases and V 6 bases, and 7 bases lay outside the gene matches. The CDR3 is 14 amino acids. Germline lookup yields CDR1 LNHDA and CDR2 SQIVND (reference sequence). The CDR3, as DNA: TGTGCCAGTAGGGGACAGTCGTATCACTATGGCTACACCTTC. The encoded protein is CASRGQSYHYGYTF.

This chain joins TRBV18 and TRBJ2-5; TRBD1 aligns across 8 bases. The CDR3 loop spans 14 amino acids. J was trimmed by 5 bases and V by 4 bases; bases with no gene match: 6. Germline loops: CDR1 KGHSH, CDR2 LQKENI. DNA of the CDR3: TGTGCCAGCTCACTAGGACAGGGAAGGGAGACCCAGTACTTC. This codes for CASSLGQGRETQYF.

V usage is TRBV14 and J usage is TRBJ1-3; D remains ambiguous. Germline V gene data show CDR1 as SGHDN and CDR2 as FVKESK. V lost 3 bases, J lost 3 bases, and 6 bases lay in between. The CDR3 length is 13 residues. CDR3 DNA: TGTGCCAGCAGCCAGGGAGGTGGAAACACCATATATTTT. Protein product: CASSQGGGNTIYF.

The rearrangement uses TRBV6-8 and TRBJ1-1; D may be TRBD1 (5 bases). V gave up 7 bases and J gave up 7 bases, with 19 bases separating them. This CDR3 comprises 14 residues. The germline V gene has CDR1 MNHGY and CDR2 SAAAGT. As DNA, the CDR3 is TGTGCCAGCAATTTCGTCCCGGGGGTCGGTGAAGCTTTCTTT. Translated: CASNFVPGVGEAFF.

The chain uses TRBV18 and TRBJ1-2; TRBD1 is a possible D gene (6 bases). V was trimmed by 6 bases and J by 6 bases, leaving 14 bases between them. Germline lookup yields CDR1 KGHSH and CDR2 LQKENI. The CDR3 runs to 13 residues. The CDR3 region is CASSSDRSDGYTF. CDR3 DNA: TGTGCCAGCTCGTCAGACAGGTCAGATGGCTACACCTTC.

This clone was detected a few times. The chain couples TRBV9 to TRBJ1-2, with 9 nucleotides matching TRBD1. The CDR3 totals 14 residues. The V and J ends lost 5 bases and 4 bases, in that order; junction bases with no gene match: 6. Per the germline V gene, CDR1 is SGDLS and CDR2 is YYNGEE. In DNA, the CDR3 is TGTGCCAGCAGACCGGGACAGGGAATCTATGGCTACACCTTC. Residues: CASRPGQGIYGYTF.

The chain is built from TRBV9 and TRBJ1-1, with D possibly matching TRBD1 (6 bases). Germline-derived CDR1 and CDR2 are SGDLS and YYNGEE. Deletions cut 5 bases from V and 4 bases from J, with 15 bases between. This CDR3 comprises 14 residues. CDR3 sequence reads: CASRREQGGTEAFF. For the CDR3, the DNA is TGTGCCAGCAGACGTGAACAGGGTGGCACTGAAGCTTTCTTT.